The rows below give T cell receptor beta chains drawn from one sample of a study of T cell changes during pregnancy in multiple sclerosis. Assay used: immunoSEQ multiplex PCR; TCRdb lists only in-frame clones, some missing. The table has about 81,000 clones, roughly 93% seen once. The sample here was peripheral blood, taken in the third trimester of pregnancy. The receptors come from a female donor with multiple sclerosis, enrolled in a pregnancy study. Each CDR3 is given with its conserved first and last residue. The D gene is left open where the match is weak. Only some rows state a clone size, as once, few, many or a class for expanded clones.

V,D,J,size,DNA,CDR3
TRBV7-7,TRBD1,TRBJ2-5,-,TGTGCTAGCAGCGTAGGGGGCGAAGAGACCCAGTACTTC,CASSVGGEETQYF
TRBV2,TRBD1,TRBJ2-3,-,TGTGCCAGCAGTGAAAGGGGGCTGGGAGATACGCAGTATTTT,CASSERGLGDTQYF
TRBV19,TRBD2,TRBJ2-7,-,TGTGCCAGTAGTACCCCGACGGGCAGAGCGGGGGCGAGCTCCTACGAGCAGTACTTC,CASSTPTGRAGASSYEQYF
TRBV7-2,-,TRBJ2-1,-,TGTGCCAGCAGCTTGAACGGAGGGTGGTTCTTC,CASSLNGGWFF
TRBV19,TRBD1,TRBJ1-1,-,TGTGCCAGTATGGAAGGGGGCTTCGGCACTGAAGCTTTCTTT,CASMEGGFGTEAFF
TRBV6-5,-,TRBJ1-1,-,TGTGCCAGCAGTTACACCGGGAACACTGAAGCTTTCTTT,CASSYTGNTEAFF
TRBV5-1,-,TRBJ1-1,-,TGCGCCAGCAGCGCAACCGGGACACTGAACACTGAAGCTTTCTTT,CASSATGTLNTEAFF
TRBV6-6,-,TRBJ2-3,few,TGTGCCAGCAGTTACGAGGTTAGCACAGATACGCAGTATTTT,CASSYEVSTDTQYF
TRBV9,TRBD1,TRBJ2-1,-,TGTGCCAGCAGCGTAGTTTCAGGGGGCCCCTACAATGAGCAGTTCTTC,CASSVVSGGPYNEQFF
TRBV7-9,TRBD1,TRBJ1-5,-,TGTGCCAGCAGCTCTGGGGACAGTACATCTCAGCCCCAGCATTTT,CASSSGDSTSQPQHF
TRBV30,TRBD2,TRBJ2-3,-,TGTGCCTGGGAAGCCGGGACTAGTCAGTATTTT,CAWEAGTSQYF
TRBV7-2,TRBD2,TRBJ2-1,-,TGTGCCAGCAGTCGAATGACTAGCGGGGGGGCCAATGAGCAGTTCTTC,CASSRMTSGGANEQFF
TRBV9,-,TRBJ1-5,once,TGTGCCAGCAGCCGGGACAACAATCAGCCCCAGCATTTT,CASSRDNNQPQHF
TRBV2,-,TRBJ2-2,-,TGTGCCAGCAGTGAACAGGTGAACACCGGGGAGCTGTTTTTT,CASSEQVNTGELFF
TRBV6-5,TRBD1,TRBJ1-2,-,TGTGCCAGCAGCCCACAGGGGGTGGATGGCTACACCTTC,CASSPQGVDGYTF
TRBV9,-,TRBJ2-1,-,TGTGCCAGCAGCGTAGGGGCAGTCAATGAGCAGTTCTTC,CASSVGAVNEQFF
TRBV5-6,TRBD1,TRBJ1-2,-,TGTGCCAGCAGCCGTCTACAGGGGCCGTCTAACTATGGCTACACCTTC,CASSRLQGPSNYGYTF
TRBV7-8,TRBD2,TRBJ2-1,-,TGTGCCAGCAGCCCATTAGAGACCGGGACTAGCATCTATCAGTTCTTC,CASSPLETGTSIYQFF
TRBV5-1,-,TRBJ2-5,-,TGCGCCAGCAGCTTGCAGGGGCGCTCTGACGAGACCCAGTACTTC,CASSLQGRSDETQYF
TRBV10-3,-,TRBJ1-2,-,TGTGCCATCAGTGAGTCGACCCCAGGATACTATGGCTACACCTTC,CAISESTPGYYGYTF
TRBV4-2,TRBD2,TRBJ2-1,-,TGTGCCAGCAGCCAAGATTGGGGACTAGCGGGGGGTGTATACAATGAGCAGTTCTTC,CASSQDWGLAGGVYNEQFF
TRBV5-4,TRBD1,TRBJ1-6,once,TGTGCCAGCGAAAAACCAGGGGGACCCCTCCACTTT,CASEKPGGPLHF
TRBV2,-,TRBJ2-1,once,TGTGCCAGCAGTGTGGCGGAAGACAATGAGCAGTTCTTC,CASSVAEDNEQFF
TRBV5-1,-,TRBJ2-7,-,TGCGCCAGCAGCTTGGCCGGTGGAGGGCATATCAACGAGCAGTACTTC,CASSLAGGGHINEQYF
TRBV5-6,-,TRBJ1-1,-,TGTGCCAGCAGCCGGGGACATTTGAACACTGAAGCTTTCTTT,CASSRGHLNTEAFF
TRBV7-2,-,TRBJ2-7,-,TGTGCCAGCAGCTCCAGAGGGCAGGCCTCCTACGAGCAGTACTTC,CASSSRGQASYEQYF
TRBV6-1,-,TRBJ1-1,-,TGTGCCAGCAGTGAAGGGGGGCACACTGAAGCTTTCTTT,CASSEGGHTEAFF
TRBV25-1,TRBD2,TRBJ2-3,-,TGTGCCAGCTCCTGGGCGGGGGGCGACACAGATACGCAGTATTTT,CASSWAGGDTDTQYF
TRBV7-2,TRBD2,TRBJ2-5,-,TGTGCCAGCAGCACGGGACTAGCGGGGGGCTCACAAGAGACCCAGTACTTC,CASSTGLAGGSQETQYF
TRBV19,-,TRBJ1-4,-,TGTGCCAGTACCTTGACAGCTGCAACTAATGAAAAACTGTTTTTT,CASTLTAATNEKLFF
TRBV9,-,TRBJ2-2,-,TGTGCCAGCAGCGTGGCGGGACTCCCCACCGGGGAGCTGTTTTTT,CASSVAGLPTGELFF
TRBV6-5,-,TRBJ1-2,-,TGTGCCAGCAGAGACCAGTACGGAGGTAACTATGGCTACACCTTC,CASRDQYGGNYGYTF
TRBV1,-,TRBJ2-7,-,TGCACCAGCAGCCAAGATAGCCCTAAAGCGGGGGGCCTCCACGAGCAGTACTTC,CTSSQDSPKAGGLHEQYF
TRBV6-5,-,TRBJ2-7,-,TGTGCCAGCAGACTGCGGGGAAAGCAGTACTTC,CASRLRGKQYF
TRBV14,-,TRBJ1-3,-,TGTGCCAGCAGCCAAGCAGGCGGGAGAAACACCATATATTTT,CASSQAGGRNTIYF
TRBV27,-,TRBJ2-7,-,TGTGCCAGCAGAAGGCCAGGGACAAGCTACGAGCAGTACTTC,CASRRPGTSYEQYF
TRBV5-1,-,TRBJ2-2,-,TGCGCCAGCGGCGGCGCGGGGGACATCACCGGGGAGCTGTTTTTT,CASGGAGDITGELFF
TRBV19,-,TRBJ1-2,-,TGTGCCAGTAGTATTTTGACGGGAGCTAACTATGGCTACACCTTC,CASSILTGANYGYTF
TRBV4-1,-,TRBJ2-2,-,TGCGCCAGCAGCCAAGAAGGTATGGACAGCGCGAACACCGGGGAGCTGTTTTTT,CASSQEGMDSANTGELFF
TRBV4-1,-,TRBJ2-5,-,TGCGCCAGCAGCCAAATCTTAACGGCGGGGGCTTGGGGGGAGACCCAGTACTTC,CASSQILTAGAWGETQYF
TRBV6-5,-,TRBJ1-5,few,TGTGCCAGCAGTAGGGGCTATAGCAATCAGCCCCAGCATTTT,CASSRGYSNQPQHF
TRBV4-1,-,TRBJ1-2,-,TGCGCCAGCAGCCAAGGGTTCATGGCAAACTATGGCTACACCTTC,CASSQGFMANYGYTF
TRBV2,TRBD1,TRBJ1-5,-,TGTGCCAGCAGCCCTACAGGGGGGTATCAGCCCCAGCATTTT,CASSPTGGYQPQHF
TRBV6-6,TRBD2,TRBJ2-7,-,TGTGCCAGCAGTCTGACTAGCGGGGGCGTTTCCTACGAGCAGTACTTC,CASSLTSGGVSYEQYF
TRBV11-1,TRBD2,TRBJ2-1,-,TGTGCCAGCAGCTCTACGACTAGCGGGGTATACAATGAGCAGTTCTTC,CASSSTTSGVYNEQFF